The rows below give T cell receptor beta chains drawn from one sample of a study of response to subunit inactivated influenza vaccine. Each CDR3 protein is one row after TCRdb ran MiXCR on the RT-PCR reads. The table lists hundreds of thousands of distinct CDR3 sequences, 15% to 20% of them singletons. The source material was PBMCs from blood, sampled about 5 days after vaccination. The receptors originated from a man aged 45-65 years who received an inactivated influenza vaccine. CDR3s include the opening cysteine and the closing phenylalanine or tryptophan. A D gene is named only where the DNA matches it firmly. Rows give clone size only sometimes, using once, few, many, or a class for an expanded clone.

TRBV5-5	-	TRBJ2-2	-	CASSSGPANGELFF	TGTGCCAGCAGCTCGGGACCGGCGAACGGGGAGCTGTTTTTT
TRBV7-9	-	TRBJ2-3	-	CASSLGTTWGNTQYF	TGTGCCAGCAGCTTAGGGACGACATGGGGGAATACGCAGTATTTT
TRBV15	-	TRBJ2-1	many	CATSRPPYEQFF	TGTGCCACCAGCAGGCCGCCGTATGAGCAGTTCTTC
TRBV12-3/TRBV12-4	TRBD1	TRBJ2-7	many	CASRSGQGSYEQYF	TGTGCCAGCCGCTCGGGACAGGGGTCCTACGAGCAGTACTTC
TRBV11-2	-	TRBJ2-3	-	CASSWGLRDGRTTSTDTQYF	TGTGCCAGCAGCTGGGGCCTCCGGGACGGTCGTACTACTAGCACAGATACGCAGTATTTT
TRBV7-9	-	TRBJ2-6	-	CAIPHPRGGANVLTF	TGTGCCATCCCCCACCCGCGCGGTGGGGCCAACGTCCTGACTTTC
TRBV20-1	TRBD2	TRBJ2-5	-	CSATRLAVRETQYF	TGCAGTGCTACCAGGCTAGCGGTTAGAGAGACCCAGTACTTC
TRBV20-1	-	TRBJ1-1	few	CSASAGWTEAFF	TGCAGTGCTAGCGCAGGGTGGACTGAAGCTTTCTTT
TRBV20-1	TRBD1	TRBJ2-7	few	CSARIQGVYEQYF	TGCAGTGCTAGGATACAGGGGGTCTACGAGCAGTACTTC
TRBV7-9	TRBD2	TRBJ2-1	few	CASSPYAGGPRSNEQFF	TGTGCCAGCAGCCCATACGCGGGAGGGCCTAGAAGCAATGAGCAGTTCTTC
TRBV4-3	-	TRBJ2-3	few	CASSRERADTQYF	TGCGCCAGCAGCCGGGAGAGGGCAGATACGCAGTATTTT
TRBV28	-	TRBJ2-7	-	CASSTLGGYEQYF	TGTGCCAGCAGCACTCTTGGAGGCTACGAGCAGTACTTC
TRBV2	-	TRBJ2-7	-	CASSVAKGMYF	TGTGCCAGCAGTGTAGCTAAGGGGATGTACTTC
TRBV5-1	TRBD1	TRBJ2-5	-	CASSGTGRKETQYF	TGCGCCAGCAGCGGGACAGGGCGGAAAGAGACCCAGTACTTC
TRBV19	-	TRBJ2-5	-	CASKGPSRVETQYF	TGTGCCAGTAAGGGACCCTCCAGAGTGGAGACCCAGTACTTC
TRBV12-3/TRBV12-4	-	TRBJ1-1	-	CASSTYTEAFF	TGTGCCAGCAGCACATACACTGAAGCTTTCTTT